This TCR beta chain was captured in a study of T cells after yellow fever vaccination. CDR3 size: 13 residues. V dropped 5 bases and J dropped 3 bases, with 11 bases sitting between them. Germline lookup yields CDR1 MDHEN and CDR2 SYDVKM. Findings and caveats of the study: Researchers cautioned that FACS-sorted repertoires could harbor abundant clonotypes contaminating from the bulk population. The booster response re-showed most primary clones: more than 95% CD4, approximately 85% CD8.

This clonotype appeared a few times. Its antigen is unknown. TCRdb called the 5' RACE reads again in MiXCR, with one record for every CDR3 protein. The sample comprises under 600,000 distinct CDR3 sequences, roughly a fifth of which are singletons, and 15% to 20% rests with the top ten. This sample comprised PBMCs, obtained roughly 20 days after the first yellow fever vaccination. The chain employs TRBV28 and TRBJ2-7; D is uncertain. The TCR comes from a man aged 18 to 30 who received the YFV17D yellow fever vaccine. Written as DNA, the CDR3 is TGTGCCAGCAGTGCTACAGAGTTCTACGAGCAGTACGTC. Translation: CASSATEFYEQYV.